These 13 T cell receptor beta chains share one sample of origin, sequenced in a study of long-term antiretroviral therapy in people with HIV. Run at survey level, the immunoSEQ assay was version v3.0. Clones were sequenced by immunoSEQ multiplex PCR, and TCRdb holds only the in-frame ones, with some missing. This table holds about 30,000 clones, roughly nine tenths found once. Source: unsorted PBMCs, taken roughly 5 years before starting antiretroviral therapy. Source of these receptors: a man in his fifties or sixties with HIV.

This clone was seen a handful of times. This sequence joins TRBV28 and TRBJ1-3; D is unclear. Germline V gene sequence: CDR1 MDHEN, CDR2 SYDVKM. Trimming removed 10 bases from V and 8 bases from J, with 9 bases in between. CDR3 size: 10 residues. CDR3 nucleotide sequence: TGTGCCACCCCTTTCTACACCATATATTTT. This codes for CATPFYTIYF.

The J gene is TRBJ2-7, the V gene TRBV5-6, with 8 bases aligning to TRBD1. The CDR3 has 14 amino acids. V shed 4 bases and J 3 bases; nucleotides not matched to a gene: 6. CDR1 and CDR2 from the germline V gene are SGHDT and YYEEEE. CDR3 sequence reads: CASSLRQGLYEQYF. CDR3 in DNA: TGTGCCAGCAGCCTTCGACAGGGGCTCTACGAGCAGTACTTC.

V gene TRBV6-5 combines with J gene TRBJ2-7, with TRBD1 as a possible D gene (6 bases). V lost 5 bases and J 2 bases, leaving 16 bases between the germline ends. This CDR3 comprises 15 residues. Germline-derived CDR1 and CDR2 are MNHEY and SVGAGI. Written as DNA, the CDR3 is TGTGCCAGCAGTCCGCCACCGGACAGAACCTACGAGCAGTACTTC. It specifies CASSPPPDRTYEQYF.

This chain links TRBV7-8 with TRBJ1-2; possible D gene TRBD1, 5 bases. This CDR3 has 13 amino acids. CDR1 is SGHVS, CDR2 FQNEAQ, per germline. Trimming stripped 1 base from V and 7 bases from J, with 10 bases between. CDR3 loop: CASSLGRGGGYTF. CDR3 bases: TGTGCCAGCAGCTTAGGGAGGGGCGGTGGCTACACCTTC.

The chain has TRBV5-6 and TRBJ2-7; perhaps TRBD2 as D (6 bases). The germline V and J ends were trimmed by 1 base and 7 bases, with 24 bases remaining between them. The germline gives CDR1 SGHDT, CDR2 YYEEEE. This CDR3 region has 17 residues. The CDR3: CASSLISADFERGEQYF. The CDR3 DNA follows: TGTGCCAGCAGCTTGATATCAGCGGACTTCGAACGGGGGGAGCAGTACTTC.

The rearrangement links TRBV19 to TRBJ1-5, with a possible D match to TRBD1 (5 bases). The CDR3 contains 14 residues. Germline CDR1 is LNHDA and CDR2 is SQIVND (reference sequence). V lost 3 bases, J lost 7 bases, and 13 bases lay in between. The DNA for the CDR3 is TGTGCCAGTAGTATTATGGGGTGGGGGCAGCCCCAGCATTTT. This translates into CASSIMGWGQPQHF.

This clone came up once. The chain couples TRBV9 to TRBJ2-2; 7 bases are a match to TRBD2. From germline, CDR1 is SGDLS and CDR2 YYNGEE. The CDR3 is 17 residues long. V dropped 6 bases and J dropped 1; count of bases not matched to a gene: 12. The CDR3 here is CASTRTISGVNTGELFF. The CDR3 nucleotides read TGTGCCAGCACCCGGACGATAAGCGGGGTGAACACCGGGGAGCTGTTTTTT. Supplemented by reference TRBV9 and TRBJ2-2, the full variable domain reads DSGVTQTPKHLITATGQRVTLRCSPRSGDLSVYWYQQSLDQGLQFLIQYYNGEERAKGNILERFSAQQFPDLHSELNLSSLELGDSALYFCASTRTISGVNTGELFFGEGSRLTVL.

The CDR3 sequence is CASSPRAGGGTGELFF. For the CDR3, the DNA is TGTGCCAGCAGCCCCAGGGCAGGAGGAGGGACCGGGGAGCTGTTTTTT. The chain uses TRBV4-2 and TRBJ2-2, with D possibly TRBD2 on 6 matching bases. V lost 4 bases and J 5 bases, leaving 17 bases between the germline ends. The CDR3 loop spans 16 amino acids. Germline V gene lookup returns CDR1 LGHNA and CDR2 YNFKEQ.

The J gene is TRBJ1-4, the V gene TRBV29-1; 7 bases line up with TRBD1. Per germline, CDR1 SQVTM and CDR2 ANQGSEA. This CDR3 is built from 13 residues. The V and J ends lost 7 bases and 6 bases, in that order; junction bases with no gene match: 8. The CDR3 region has the DNA TGCAGCGCTATGACAGGGCAAGATGAAAAACTGTTTTTT. This codes for CSAMTGQDEKLFF.

This CDR3 reads CASSEQQGGNQPQHF. CDR3 nucleotide sequence: TGTGCCAGCAGTGAACAGCAGGGAGGTAACCAGCCCCAGCATTTT. The chain recombines TRBV6-1 with TRBJ1-5; perhaps TRBD1 as D (5 bases). CDR1 MNHNS and CDR2 SASEGT come from the germline V gene. V was trimmed by 2 bases and J by 7 bases, leaving 15 bases between them. The CDR3 is 15 amino acids.

This chain connects TRBV7-9 to TRBJ2-7; perhaps TRBD1 as D (6 bases). Germline V lookup: CDR1 SEHNR, CDR2 FQNEAQ (reference sequence). CDR3 length: 15 amino acids. Trimming cost V 1 base and J 6 bases, with 16 bases left between them. The CDR3 DNA reads as TGTGCCAGCAGCTTAGGAGGCGACAGGAAAGGCGAGCAGTACTTC. Encoded protein: CASSLGGDRKGEQYF.

The gene calls are TRBV20-1 and TRBJ2-3; D gene unclear. Trimming took 3 bases from V and 6 from J, leaving 7 bases between them. This CDR3 contains 11 residues. CDR1 and CDR2 from the germline V gene are DFQATT and SNEGSKA (reference sequence). This CDR3 is CSASRADTQYF. CDR3 DNA: TGCAGTGCTAGCCGAGCTGATACGCAGTATTTT.

The chain is built from TRBV20-1 and TRBJ2-3; D gene ambiguous. Per germline, CDR1 DFQATT and CDR2 SNEGSKA (reference sequence). V lost 6 bases to trimming and J lost 6 bases, with 10 bases between them. This CDR3 is built from 11 residues. CDR3 coding DNA: TGCAGTGCCCTTGACTGGGATACGCAGTATTTT. Protein sequence: CSALDWDTQYF.